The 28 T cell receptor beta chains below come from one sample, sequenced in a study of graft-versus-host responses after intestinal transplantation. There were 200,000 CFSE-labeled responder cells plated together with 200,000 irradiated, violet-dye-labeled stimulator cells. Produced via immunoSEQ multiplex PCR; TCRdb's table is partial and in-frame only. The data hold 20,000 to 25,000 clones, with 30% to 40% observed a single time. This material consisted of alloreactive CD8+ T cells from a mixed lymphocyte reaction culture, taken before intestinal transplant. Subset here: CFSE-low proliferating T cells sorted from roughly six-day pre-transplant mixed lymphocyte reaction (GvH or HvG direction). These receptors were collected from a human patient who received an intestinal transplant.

CDR3 loop: CASRLVEQYF. The CDR3 nucleotides are TGTGCAAGTCGCTTAGTTGAGCAGTACTTC. The genes are TRBV12-2 and TRBJ2-7. TRBV12-2 is a known pseudogene. The CDR3 extends over 10 amino acids.

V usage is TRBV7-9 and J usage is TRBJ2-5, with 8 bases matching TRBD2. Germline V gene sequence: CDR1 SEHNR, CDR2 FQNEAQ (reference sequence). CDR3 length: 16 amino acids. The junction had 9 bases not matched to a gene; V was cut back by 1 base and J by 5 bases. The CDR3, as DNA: TGTGCCAGCAGCTTAGAAGGAGCGGGAGAGCGGGAGACCCAGTACTTC. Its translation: CASSLEGAGERETQYF.

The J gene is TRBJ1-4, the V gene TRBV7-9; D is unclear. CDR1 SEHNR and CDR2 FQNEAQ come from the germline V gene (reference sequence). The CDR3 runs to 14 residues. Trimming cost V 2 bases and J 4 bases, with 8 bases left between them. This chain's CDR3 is CASSLTALNEKLFF. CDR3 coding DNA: TGTGCCAGCAGCTTAACCGCCCTTAATGAAAAACTGTTTTTT.

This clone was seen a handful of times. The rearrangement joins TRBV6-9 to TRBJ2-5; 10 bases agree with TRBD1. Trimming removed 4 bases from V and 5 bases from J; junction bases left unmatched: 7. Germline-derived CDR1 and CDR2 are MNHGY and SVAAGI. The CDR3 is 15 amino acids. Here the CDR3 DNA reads TGTGCCAGCAGTTCCACCGGGACAGGGGATGAGACCCAGTACTTC. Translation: CASSSTGTGDETQYF.

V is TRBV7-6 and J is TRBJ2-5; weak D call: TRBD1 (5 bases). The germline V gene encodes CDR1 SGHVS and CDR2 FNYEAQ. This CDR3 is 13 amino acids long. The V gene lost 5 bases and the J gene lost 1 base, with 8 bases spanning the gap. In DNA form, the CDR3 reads TGTGCCAGCAGCCGCGACAGCCAAGAGACCCAGTACTTC. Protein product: CASSRDSQETQYF.

The CDR3 loop is CASSRQGRQEETQYF. CDR3 in DNA: TGTGCCAGCAGCAGACAGGGGCGTCAGGAAGAGACCCAGTACTTC. The chain combines TRBV9 with TRBJ2-5; the match to TRBD1 covers 8 bases. Unmatched junction bases numbered 8, after V lost 4 bases and J lost 3 bases. The CDR3 consists of 15 residues. The germline gives CDR1 SGDLS, CDR2 YYNGEE. The variable domain in full, completed from reference TRBV9 and TRBJ2-5, reads DSGVTQTPKHLITATGQRVTLRCSPRSGDLSVYWYQQSLDQGLQFLIQYYNGEERAKGNILERFSAQQFPDLHSELNLSSLELGDSALYFCASSRQGRQEETQYFGPGTRLLVL.

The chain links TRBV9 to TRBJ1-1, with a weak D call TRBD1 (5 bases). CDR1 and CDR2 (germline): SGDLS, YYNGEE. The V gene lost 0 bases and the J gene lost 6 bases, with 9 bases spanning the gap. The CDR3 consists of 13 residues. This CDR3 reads CASSVGGRSEAFF. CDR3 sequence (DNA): TGTGCCAGCAGCGTAGGGGGCAGGTCTGAAGCTTTCTTT. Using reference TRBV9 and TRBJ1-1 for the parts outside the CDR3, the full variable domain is DSGVTQTPKHLITATGQRVTLRCSPRSGDLSVYWYQQSLDQGLQFLIQYYNGEERAKGNILERFSAQQFPDLHSELNLSSLELGDSALYFCASSVGGRSEAFFGQGTRLTVV.

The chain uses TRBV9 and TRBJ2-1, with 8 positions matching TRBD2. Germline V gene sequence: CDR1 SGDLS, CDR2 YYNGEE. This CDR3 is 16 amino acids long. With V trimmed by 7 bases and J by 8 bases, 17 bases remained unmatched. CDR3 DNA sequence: TGTGCCAGCCGCGGGGGTGGTGGCGGGGGGTCGGATGAGCAGTTCTTC. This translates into CASRGGGGGGSDEQFF.

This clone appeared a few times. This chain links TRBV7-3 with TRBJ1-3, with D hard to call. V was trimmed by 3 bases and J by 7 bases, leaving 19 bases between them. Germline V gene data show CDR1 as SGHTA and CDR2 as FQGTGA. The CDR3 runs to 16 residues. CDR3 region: CASSLVSSRRGNTIYF. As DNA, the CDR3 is TGTGCCAGCAGCTTGGTCTCAAGCAGGCGAGGTAACACCATATATTTT.

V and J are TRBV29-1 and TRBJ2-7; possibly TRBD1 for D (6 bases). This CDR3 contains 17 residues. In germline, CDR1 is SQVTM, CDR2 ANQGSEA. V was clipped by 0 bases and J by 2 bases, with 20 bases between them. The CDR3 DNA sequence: TGCAGCGTTGAAGATTTTGGATCGGCAGGGGTTACCTACGAGCAGTACTTC. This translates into CSVEDFGSAGVTYEQYF.

CDR3 nucleotides: TGTGCCAGACATCATCAAAGGGTCCAGGGCGGAAAACTGTTTTTT. It is translated as CARHHQRVQGGKLFF. The chain carries TRBV19 and TRBJ1-4; possible D gene TRBD1, 5 bases. Germline CDR1 reads LNHDA; CDR2 reads SQIVND (reference sequence). The CDR3 consists of 15 residues. V was clipped by 9 bases and J by 10 bases, with 24 bases between them.

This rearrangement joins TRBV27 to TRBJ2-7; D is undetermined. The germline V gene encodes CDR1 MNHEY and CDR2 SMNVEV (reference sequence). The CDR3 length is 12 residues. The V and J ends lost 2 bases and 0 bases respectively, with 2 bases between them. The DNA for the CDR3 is TGTGCCAGCAGTTTAAGCTCCTACGAGCAGTACTTC. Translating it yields CASSLSSYEQYF.

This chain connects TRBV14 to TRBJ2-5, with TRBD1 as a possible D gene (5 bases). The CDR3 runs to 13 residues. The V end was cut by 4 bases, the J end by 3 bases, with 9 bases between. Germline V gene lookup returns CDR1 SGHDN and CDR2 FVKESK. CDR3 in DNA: TGTGCCAGCAGCCCCACAGGTGAAGAGACCCAGTACTTC. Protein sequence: CASSPTGEETQYF.

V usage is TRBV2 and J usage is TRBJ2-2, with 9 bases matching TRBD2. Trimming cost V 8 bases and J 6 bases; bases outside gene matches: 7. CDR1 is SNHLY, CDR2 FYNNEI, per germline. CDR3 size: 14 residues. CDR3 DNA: TGTGCCAGCCTGGCGGGGGGGCAATCCGGGGAGCTGTTTTTT. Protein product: CASLAGGQSGELFF.

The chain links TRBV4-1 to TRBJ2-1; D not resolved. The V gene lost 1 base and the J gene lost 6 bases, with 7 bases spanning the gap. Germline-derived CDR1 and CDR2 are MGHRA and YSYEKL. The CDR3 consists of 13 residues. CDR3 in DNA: TGCGCCAGCAGCCAAGCCCTGGGCAATGAGCAGTTCTTC. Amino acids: CASSQALGNEQFF.

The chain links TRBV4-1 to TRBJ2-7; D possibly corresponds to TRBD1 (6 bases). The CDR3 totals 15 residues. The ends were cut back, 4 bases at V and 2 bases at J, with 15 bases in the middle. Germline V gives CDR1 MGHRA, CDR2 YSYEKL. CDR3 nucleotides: TGCGCCAGCAGCCGCACAGGGAGTCGGGCCTACGAGCAGTACTTC. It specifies CASSRTGSRAYEQYF.

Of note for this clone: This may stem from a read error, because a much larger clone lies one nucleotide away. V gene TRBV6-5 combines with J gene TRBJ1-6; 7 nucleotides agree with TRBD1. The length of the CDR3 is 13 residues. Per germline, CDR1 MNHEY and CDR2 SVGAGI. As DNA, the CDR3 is TGTGCCTGCAGCGTAGGGGGCCGTTCACCCCTCCACTTT. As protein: CACSVGGRSPLHF.

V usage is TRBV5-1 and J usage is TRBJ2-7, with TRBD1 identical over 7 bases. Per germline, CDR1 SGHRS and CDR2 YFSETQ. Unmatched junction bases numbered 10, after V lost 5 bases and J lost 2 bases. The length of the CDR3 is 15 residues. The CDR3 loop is CASSYTGAEPYEQYF. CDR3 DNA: TGCGCCAGCAGTTATACAGGGGCGGAACCCTACGAGCAGTACTTC.

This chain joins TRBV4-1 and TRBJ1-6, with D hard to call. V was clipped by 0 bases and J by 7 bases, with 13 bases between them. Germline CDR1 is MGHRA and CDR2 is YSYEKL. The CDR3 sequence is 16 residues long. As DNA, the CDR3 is TGCGCCAGCAGCCAAGAAGGCTGGTCTCGCAATTCACCCCTCCACTTT. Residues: CASSQEGWSRNSPLHF.

Here the CDR3 reads CASSLATYEQYF. The CDR3 nucleotides read TGTGCCAGCAGCTTGGCGACCTACGAGCAGTACTTC. V and J are TRBV5-4 and TRBJ2-7; D call uncertain. Looked up from germline, CDR1 is SGHNT and CDR2 is YYREEE (reference sequence). This CDR3 contains 12 residues. Trimming pared 0 bases from V and 2 bases from J, leaving 3 bases between.

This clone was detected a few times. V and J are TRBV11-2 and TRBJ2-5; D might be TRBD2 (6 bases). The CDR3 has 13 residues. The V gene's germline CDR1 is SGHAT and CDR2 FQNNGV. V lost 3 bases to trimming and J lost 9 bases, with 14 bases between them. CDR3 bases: TGTGCCAGCAGCTTGCTAGCGCCAATTGCCCAGTACTTC. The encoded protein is CASSLLAPIAQYF. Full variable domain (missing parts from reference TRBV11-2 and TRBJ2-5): EAGVAQSPRYKIIEKRQSVAFWCNPISGHATLYWYQQILGQGPKLLIQFQNNGVVDDSQLPKDRFSAERLKGVDSTLKIQPAKLEDSAVYLCASSLLAPIAQYFGPGTRLLVL.

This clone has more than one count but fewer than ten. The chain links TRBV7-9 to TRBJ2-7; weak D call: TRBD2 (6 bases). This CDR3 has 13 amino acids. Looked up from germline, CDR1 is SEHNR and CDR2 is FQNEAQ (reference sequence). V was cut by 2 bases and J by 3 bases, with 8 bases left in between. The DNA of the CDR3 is TGTGCCAGCAGCTTAATGGGGGGCTACGAGCAGTACTTC. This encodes CASSLMGGYEQYF.

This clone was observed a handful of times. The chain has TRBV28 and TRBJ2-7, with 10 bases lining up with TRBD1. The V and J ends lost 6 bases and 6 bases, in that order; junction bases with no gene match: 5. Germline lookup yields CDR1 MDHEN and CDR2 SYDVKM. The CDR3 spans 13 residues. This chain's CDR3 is CASRRQGAGEQYF. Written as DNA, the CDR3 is TGTGCCAGCAGAAGACAGGGGGCTGGCGAGCAGTACTTC.

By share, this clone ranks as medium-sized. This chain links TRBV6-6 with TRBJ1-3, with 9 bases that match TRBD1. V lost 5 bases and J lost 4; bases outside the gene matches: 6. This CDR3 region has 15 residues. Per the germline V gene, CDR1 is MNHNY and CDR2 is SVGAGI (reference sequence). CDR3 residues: CASSLYRGQGNTIYF. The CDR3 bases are TGTGCCAGCAGTCTCTACAGGGGGCAAGGAAACACCATATATTTT.

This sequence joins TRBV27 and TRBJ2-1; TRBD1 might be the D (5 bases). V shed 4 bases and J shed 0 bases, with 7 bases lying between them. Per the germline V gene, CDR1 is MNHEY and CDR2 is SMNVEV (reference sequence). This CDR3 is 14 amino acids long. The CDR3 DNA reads TGTGCCAGCAGTTGGGGCAGCTCCTACAATGAGCAGTTCTTC. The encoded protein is CASSWGSSYNEQFF.

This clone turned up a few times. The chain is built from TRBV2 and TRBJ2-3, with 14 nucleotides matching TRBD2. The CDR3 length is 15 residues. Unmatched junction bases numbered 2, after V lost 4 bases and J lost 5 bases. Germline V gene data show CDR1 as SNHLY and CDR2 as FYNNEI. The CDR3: CASSGLAGGQDTQYF. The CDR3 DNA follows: TGTGCCAGCAGTGGACTAGCGGGGGGGCAAGATACGCAGTATTTT.

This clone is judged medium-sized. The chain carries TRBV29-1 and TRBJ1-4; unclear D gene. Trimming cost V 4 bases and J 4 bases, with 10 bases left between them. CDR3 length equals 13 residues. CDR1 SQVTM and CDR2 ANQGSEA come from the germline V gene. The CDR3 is CSVVAGDNEKLFF. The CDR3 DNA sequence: TGCAGCGTTGTGGCAGGCGATAATGAAAAACTGTTTTTT.

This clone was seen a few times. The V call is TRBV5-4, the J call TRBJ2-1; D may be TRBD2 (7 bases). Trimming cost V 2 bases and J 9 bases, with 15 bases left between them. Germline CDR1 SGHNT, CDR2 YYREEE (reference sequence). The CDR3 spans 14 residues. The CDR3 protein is CASSLGSGGGEQFF. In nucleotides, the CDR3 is TGTGCCAGCAGCTTAGGATCGGGGGGCGGTGAGCAGTTCTTC.